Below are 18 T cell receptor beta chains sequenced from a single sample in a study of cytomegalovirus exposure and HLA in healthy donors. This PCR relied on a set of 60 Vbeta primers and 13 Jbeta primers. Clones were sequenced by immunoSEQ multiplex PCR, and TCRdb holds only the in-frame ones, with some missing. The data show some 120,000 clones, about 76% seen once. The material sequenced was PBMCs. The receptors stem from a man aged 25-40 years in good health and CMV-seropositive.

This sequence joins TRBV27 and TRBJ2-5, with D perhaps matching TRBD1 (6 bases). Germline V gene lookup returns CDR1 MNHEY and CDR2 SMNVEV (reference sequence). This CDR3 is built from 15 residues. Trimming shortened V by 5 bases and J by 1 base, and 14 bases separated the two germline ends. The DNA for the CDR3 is TGTGCCAGCAGTCCCCAGGGCAGGGGCCAAGAGACCCAGTACTTC. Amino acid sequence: CASSPQGRGQETQYF.

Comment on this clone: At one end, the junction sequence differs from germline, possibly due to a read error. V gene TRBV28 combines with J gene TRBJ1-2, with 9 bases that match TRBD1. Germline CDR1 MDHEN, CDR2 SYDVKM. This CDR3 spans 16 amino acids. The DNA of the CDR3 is TGTGCCAGCAGTTCCTACACAACCGGGACAGGGTATGGCTACCCCTTC. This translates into CASSSYTTGTGYGYPF.

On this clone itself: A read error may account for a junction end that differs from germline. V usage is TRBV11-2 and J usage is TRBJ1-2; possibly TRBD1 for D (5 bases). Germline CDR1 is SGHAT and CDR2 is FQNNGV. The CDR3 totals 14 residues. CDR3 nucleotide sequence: TGTGCCAGCAGCTGGCAGACAGAGAACTATGGCTACCCCTTC. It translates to CASSWQTENYGYPF.

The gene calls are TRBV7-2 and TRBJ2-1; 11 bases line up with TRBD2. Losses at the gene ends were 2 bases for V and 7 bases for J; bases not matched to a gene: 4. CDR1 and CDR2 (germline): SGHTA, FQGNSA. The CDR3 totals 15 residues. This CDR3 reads CASSLRLAGSNEQFF. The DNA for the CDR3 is TGTGCCAGCAGCTTAAGACTAGCGGGGTCAAATGAGCAGTTCTTC.

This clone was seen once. DNA for the CDR3: TGCGCCAGCAGCTCGCTAGCGGGGGCCGTCCAAGAGACCCAGTACTTC. This encodes CASSSLAGAVQETQYF. The J gene is TRBJ2-5, the V gene TRBV5-1; 10 bases fit TRBD2. The V and J ends lost 3 bases and 1 base, in that order; junction bases with no gene match: 6. CDR1 and CDR2 from the germline V gene are SGHRS and YFSETQ. This CDR3 contains 16 residues.

CDR3 sequence: CAWNKGVGNQPQHF. In nucleotides, the CDR3 is TGTGCCTGGAACAAAGGAGTGGGCAATCAGCCCCAGCATTTT. The chain carries TRBV30 and TRBJ1-5; D remains unclear. CDR3 length equals 14 residues. Between the trimmed V and J ends, which lost 4 bases and 2 bases, there was a span of 12 bases. Germline loops: CDR1 GTSNPN, CDR2 SVGIG (reference sequence).

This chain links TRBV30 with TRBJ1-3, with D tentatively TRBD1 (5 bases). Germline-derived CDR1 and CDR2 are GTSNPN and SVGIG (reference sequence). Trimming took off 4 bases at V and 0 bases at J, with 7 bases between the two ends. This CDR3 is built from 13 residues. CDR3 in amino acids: CAWIGGSGNTIYF. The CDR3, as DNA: TGTGCCTGGATCGGGGGCTCTGGAAACACCATATATTTT.

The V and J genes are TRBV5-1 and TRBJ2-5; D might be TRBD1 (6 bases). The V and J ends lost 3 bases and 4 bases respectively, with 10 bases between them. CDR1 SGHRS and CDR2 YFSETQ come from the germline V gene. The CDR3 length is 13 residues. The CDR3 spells CASSYVGGETQYF. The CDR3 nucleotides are TGCGCCAGCAGCTACGTAGGGGGAGAGACCCAGTACTTC.

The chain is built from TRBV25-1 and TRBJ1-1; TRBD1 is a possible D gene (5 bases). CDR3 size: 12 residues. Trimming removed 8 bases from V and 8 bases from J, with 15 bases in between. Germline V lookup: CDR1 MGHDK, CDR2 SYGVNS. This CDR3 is CASSQGGTEAFF. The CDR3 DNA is TGTGCCAGCTCCCAAGGAGGGACCGAAGCTTTCTTT.

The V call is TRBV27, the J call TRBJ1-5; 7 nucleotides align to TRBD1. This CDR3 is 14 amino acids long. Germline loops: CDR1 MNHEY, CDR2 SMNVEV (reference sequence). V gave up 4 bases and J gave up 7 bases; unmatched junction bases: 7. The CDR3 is CASSYARGRQPQHF. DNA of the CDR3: TGTGCCAGCAGTTATGCGAGGGGGCGGCAGCCCCAGCATTTT.

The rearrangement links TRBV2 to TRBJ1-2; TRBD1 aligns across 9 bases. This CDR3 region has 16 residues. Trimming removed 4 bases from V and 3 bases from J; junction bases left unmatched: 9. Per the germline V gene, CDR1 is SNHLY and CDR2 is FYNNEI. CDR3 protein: CASSAGQGPWDYGYTF. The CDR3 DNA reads TGTGCCAGCAGTGCGGGACAGGGACCCTGGGACTATGGCTACACCTTC.

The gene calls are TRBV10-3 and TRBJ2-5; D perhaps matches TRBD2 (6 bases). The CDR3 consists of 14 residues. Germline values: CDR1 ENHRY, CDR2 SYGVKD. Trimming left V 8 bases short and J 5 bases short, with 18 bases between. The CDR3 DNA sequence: TGTGCCATCGGCGGGACCCCCCAAGGGGAGACCCAGTACTTC. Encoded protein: CAIGGTPQGETQYF.

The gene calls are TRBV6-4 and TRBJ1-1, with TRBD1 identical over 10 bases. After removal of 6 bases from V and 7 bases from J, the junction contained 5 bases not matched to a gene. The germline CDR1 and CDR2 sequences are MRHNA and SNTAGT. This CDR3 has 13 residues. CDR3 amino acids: CASRDRGLGEAFF. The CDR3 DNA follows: TGTGCCAGCAGGGACAGGGGGTTGGGTGAAGCTTTCTTT.

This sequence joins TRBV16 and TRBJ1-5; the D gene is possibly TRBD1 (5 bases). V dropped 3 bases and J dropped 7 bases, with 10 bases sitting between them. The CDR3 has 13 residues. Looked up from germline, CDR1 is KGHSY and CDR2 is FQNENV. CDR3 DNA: TGTGCCAGCAGCCAGCAGGGAAACCAGCCCCAGCATTTT. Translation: CASSQQGNQPQHF.

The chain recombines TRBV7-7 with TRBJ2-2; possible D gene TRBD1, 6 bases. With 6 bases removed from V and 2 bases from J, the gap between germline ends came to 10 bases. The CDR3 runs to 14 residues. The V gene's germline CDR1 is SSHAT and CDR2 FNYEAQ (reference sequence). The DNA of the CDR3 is TGTGCCAGCAGAAGGGACACCAACACCGGGGAGCTGTTTTTT. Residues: CASRRDTNTGELFF.

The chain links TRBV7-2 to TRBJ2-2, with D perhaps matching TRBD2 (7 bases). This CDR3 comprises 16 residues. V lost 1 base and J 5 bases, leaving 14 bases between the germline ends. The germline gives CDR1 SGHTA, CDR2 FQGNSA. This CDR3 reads CASSLVGGAVTGELFF. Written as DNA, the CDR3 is TGTGCCAGCAGCTTAGTGGGGGGGGCGGTGACCGGGGAGCTGTTTTTT.

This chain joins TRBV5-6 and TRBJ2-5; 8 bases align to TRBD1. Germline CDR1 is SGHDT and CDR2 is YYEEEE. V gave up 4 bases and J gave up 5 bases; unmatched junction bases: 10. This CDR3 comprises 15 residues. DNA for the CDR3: TGTGCCAGCAGCCCCGGGACAGGCCGGGCCGAGACCCAGTACTTC. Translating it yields CASSPGTGRAETQYF.

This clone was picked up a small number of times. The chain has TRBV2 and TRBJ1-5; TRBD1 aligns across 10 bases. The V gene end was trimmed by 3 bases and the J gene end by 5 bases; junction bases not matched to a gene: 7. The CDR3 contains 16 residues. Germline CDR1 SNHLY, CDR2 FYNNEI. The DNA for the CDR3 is TGTGCCAGCAGTGACTTGGGACAGGGGACGGATCAGCCCCAGCATTTT. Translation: CASSDLGQGTDQPQHF.